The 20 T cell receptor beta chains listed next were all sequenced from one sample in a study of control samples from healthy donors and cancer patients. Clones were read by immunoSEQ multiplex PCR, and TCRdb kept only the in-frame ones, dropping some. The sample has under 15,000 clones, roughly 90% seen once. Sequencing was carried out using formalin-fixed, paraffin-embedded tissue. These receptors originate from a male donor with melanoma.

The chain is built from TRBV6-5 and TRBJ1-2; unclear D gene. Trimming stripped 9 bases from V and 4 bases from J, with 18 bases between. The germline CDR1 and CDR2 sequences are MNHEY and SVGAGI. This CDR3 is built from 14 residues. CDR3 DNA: TGTGCCAGACCCAAGGCTATGGTCCCCTATGGCTACACCTTC. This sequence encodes CARPKAMVPYGYTF.

The CDR3 DNA is TGTGCCAGCTCACCACTTGGAGGGGCTGGTGGCTACACCTTC. Translation: CASSPLGGAGGYTF. The chain employs TRBV18 and TRBJ1-2; D perhaps matches TRBD1 (5 bases). Germline lookup yields CDR1 KGHSH and CDR2 LQKENI. The CDR3 runs to 14 residues. V shed 1 base and J shed 7 bases, with 13 bases lying between them.

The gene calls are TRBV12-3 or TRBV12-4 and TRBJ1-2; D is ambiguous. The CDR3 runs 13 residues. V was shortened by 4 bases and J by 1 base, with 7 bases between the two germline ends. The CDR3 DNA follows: TGTGCCAGCAGTTACCAGGATAACTATGGCTACACCTTC. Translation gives CASSYQDNYGYTF.

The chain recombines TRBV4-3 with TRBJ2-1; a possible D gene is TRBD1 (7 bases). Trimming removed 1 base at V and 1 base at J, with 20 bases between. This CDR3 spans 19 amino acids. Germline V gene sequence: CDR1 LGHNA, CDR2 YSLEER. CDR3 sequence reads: CASSQGDSIEGGSYNEQFF. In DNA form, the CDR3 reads TGCGCCAGCAGCCAAGGGGACAGCATAGAGGGGGGATCCTACAATGAGCAGTTCTTC.

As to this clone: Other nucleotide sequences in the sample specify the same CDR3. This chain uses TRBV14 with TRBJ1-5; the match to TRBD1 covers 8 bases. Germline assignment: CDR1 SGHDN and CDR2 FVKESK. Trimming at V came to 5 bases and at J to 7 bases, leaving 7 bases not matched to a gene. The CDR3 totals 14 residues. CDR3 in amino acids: CASSEQGVGQPQHF. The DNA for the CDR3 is TGTGCCAGCAGCGAACAGGGGGTCGGGCAGCCCCAGCATTTT.

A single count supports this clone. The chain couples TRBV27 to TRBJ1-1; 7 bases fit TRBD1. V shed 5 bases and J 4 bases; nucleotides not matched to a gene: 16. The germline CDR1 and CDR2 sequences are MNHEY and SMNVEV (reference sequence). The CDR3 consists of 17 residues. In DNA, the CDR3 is TGTGCCAGCAGTGCCCTTGGGCTTAGGGGGCGGGGCACTGAAGCTTTCTTT. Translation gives CASSALGLRGRGTEAFF.

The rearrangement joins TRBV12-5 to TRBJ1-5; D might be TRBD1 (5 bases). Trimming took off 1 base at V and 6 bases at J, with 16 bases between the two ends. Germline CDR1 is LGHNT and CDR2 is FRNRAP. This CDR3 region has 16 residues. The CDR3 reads CASGLARERTGQPQHF. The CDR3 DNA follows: TGTGCTAGTGGTTTGGCCAGGGAGAGAACCGGTCAGCCCCAGCATTTT.

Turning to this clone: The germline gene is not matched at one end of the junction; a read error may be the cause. The chain's CDR3 is CASSRPGSRQETQYF. The CDR3 DNA reads TGTGCCAGCAGCCGCCCCGGCTCGAGACAAGAGACCCAATACTTC. The genes are TRBV3-1 (or the pseudogene TRBV3-2) and TRBJ2-5; no reliable D call. This CDR3 is 15 amino acids long. The V gene's germline CDR1 is LGHDT and CDR2 YNNKEL (reference sequence).

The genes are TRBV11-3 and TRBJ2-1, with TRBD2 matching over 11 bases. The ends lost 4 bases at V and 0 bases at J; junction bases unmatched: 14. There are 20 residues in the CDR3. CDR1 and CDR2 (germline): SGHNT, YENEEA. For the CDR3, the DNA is TGTGCCAGCAGCTCCGGCAGGCTAGCGGGAGGACCTAGCTCCTACAATGAGCAGTTCTTC. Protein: CASSSGRLAGGPSSYNEQFF.

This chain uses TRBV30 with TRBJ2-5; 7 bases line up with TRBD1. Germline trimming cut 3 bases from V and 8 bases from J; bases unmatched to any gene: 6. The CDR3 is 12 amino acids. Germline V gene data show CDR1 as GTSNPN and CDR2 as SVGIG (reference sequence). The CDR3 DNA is TGTGCCTGGAGCCCCAGACAGGGAACCCAGTACTTC. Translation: CAWSPRQGTQYF.

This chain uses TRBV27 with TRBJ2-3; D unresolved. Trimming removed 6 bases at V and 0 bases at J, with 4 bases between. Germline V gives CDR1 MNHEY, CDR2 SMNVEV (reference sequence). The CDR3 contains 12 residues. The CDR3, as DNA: TGTGCCAGCAGGTCCAGCACAGATACGCAGTATTTT. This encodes CASRSSTDTQYF.

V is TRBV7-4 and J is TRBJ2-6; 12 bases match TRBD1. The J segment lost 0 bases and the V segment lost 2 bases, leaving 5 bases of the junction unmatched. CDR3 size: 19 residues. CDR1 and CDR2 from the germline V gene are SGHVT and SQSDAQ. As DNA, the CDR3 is TGTGCCAGCAGCTTAAGTCAGGGACAGGGGGCCTCTGGGGCCAACGTCCTGACTTTC. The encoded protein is CASSLSQGQGASGANVLTF.

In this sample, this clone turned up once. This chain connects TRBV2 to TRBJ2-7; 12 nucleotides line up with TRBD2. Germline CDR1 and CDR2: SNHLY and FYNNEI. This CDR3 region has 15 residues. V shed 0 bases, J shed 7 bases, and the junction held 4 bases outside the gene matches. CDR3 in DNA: TGTGCCAGCAGTGAAGCTACTAGCGGGAGGACGGAGCAGTACTTC. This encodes CASSEATSGRTEQYF. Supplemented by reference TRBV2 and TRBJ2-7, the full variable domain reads EPEVTQTPSHQVTQMGQEVILRCVPISNHLYFYWYRQILGQKVEFLVSFYNNEISEKSEIFDDQFSVERPDGSNFTLKIRSTKLEDSAMYFCASSEATSGRTEQYFGPGTRLTVT.

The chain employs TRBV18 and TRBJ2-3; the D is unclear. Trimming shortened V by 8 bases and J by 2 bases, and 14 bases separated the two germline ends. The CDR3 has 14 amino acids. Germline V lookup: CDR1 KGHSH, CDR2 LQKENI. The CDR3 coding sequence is TGTGCCAGCGGGCTCACAGTACCCACAGATACGCAGTATTTT. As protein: CASGLTVPTDTQYF.

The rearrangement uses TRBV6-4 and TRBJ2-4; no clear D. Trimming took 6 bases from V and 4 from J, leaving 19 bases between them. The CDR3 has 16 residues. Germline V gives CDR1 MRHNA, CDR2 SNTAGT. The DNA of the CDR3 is TGTGCCAGCAGGATACCGACCCTTTCATTTAAAAACATTCAGTACTTC. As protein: CASRIPTLSFKNIQYF.

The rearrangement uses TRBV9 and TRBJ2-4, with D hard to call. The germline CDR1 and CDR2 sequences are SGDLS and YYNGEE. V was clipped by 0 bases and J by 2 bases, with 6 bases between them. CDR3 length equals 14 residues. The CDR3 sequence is CASSVAVSKNIQYF. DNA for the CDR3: TGTGCCAGCAGCGTAGCGGTTTCCAAAAACATTCAGTACTTC.

The CDR3 loop is CATSEPPTHANTGELFF. The CDR3 DNA sequence: TGTGCCACCAGTGAACCCCCGACACATGCGAACACCGGGGAGCTGTTTTTT. The J gene is TRBJ2-2, the V gene TRBV24-1, with no clear D. Germline V CDR1 and CDR2: KGHDR, SFDVKD. CDR3 length: 17 residues. V gave up 4 bases and J gave up 0 bases, with 14 bases separating them.

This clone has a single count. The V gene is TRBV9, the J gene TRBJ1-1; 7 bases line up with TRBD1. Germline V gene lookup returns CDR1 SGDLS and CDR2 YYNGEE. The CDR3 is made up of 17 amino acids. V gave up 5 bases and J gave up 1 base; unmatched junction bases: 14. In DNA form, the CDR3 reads TGTGCCAGCAGTAGGCAGGGGGGCGCGTCAGGGAACACTGAAGCTTTCTTT. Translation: CASSRQGGASGNTEAFF. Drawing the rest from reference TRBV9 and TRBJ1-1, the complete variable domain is DSGVTQTPKHLITATGQRVTLRCSPRSGDLSVYWYQQSLDQGLQFLIQYYNGEERAKGNILERFSAQQFPDLHSELNLSSLELGDSALYFCASSRQGGASGNTEAFFGQGTRLTVV.

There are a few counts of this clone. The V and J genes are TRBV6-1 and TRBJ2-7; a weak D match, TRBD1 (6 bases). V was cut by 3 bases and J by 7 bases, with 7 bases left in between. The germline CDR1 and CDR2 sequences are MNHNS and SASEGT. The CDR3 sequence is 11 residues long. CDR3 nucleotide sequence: TGTGCCAGCAGTGACAGGGGAGAGCAGTACTTC. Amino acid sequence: CASSDRGEQYF.

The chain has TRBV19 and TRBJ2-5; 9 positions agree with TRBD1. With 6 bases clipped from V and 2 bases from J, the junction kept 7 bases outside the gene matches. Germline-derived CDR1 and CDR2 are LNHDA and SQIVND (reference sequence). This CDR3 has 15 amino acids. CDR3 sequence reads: CASSPGTGFQETQYF. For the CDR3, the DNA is TGTGCCAGTAGCCCCGGGACAGGGTTTCAAGAGACCCAGTACTTC.